A single sample is the source of the 5 T cell receptor beta chains below, sequenced in a study of blood T cells in healthy people across ages (dated by TCRdb to between 2014 and 2017). The library relied on 5' RACE. Sequencing relied on an Illumina HiSeq 2500. A second PCR of roughly 6 to 11 cycles was run with a J-beta primer mix and a sample-barcoded 5' primer. Starting from the raw public reads, TCRdb applied fastp trimming at Q25, assembled clones with MiXCR and retained in-frame beta chains. Rows are combined by CDR3 protein, so each entry shows the most common genes and DNA. A total of around 870,000 distinct CDR3 sequences appear in this sample, under 35% of them only once. The ten largest clones represent about 18% of the sample. The sample comprised blood. Receptor source: a woman older than 75 in good health.

A word on this clonotype: A read error may explain this, as a much larger clone is one base away. The chain employs TRBV7-2 and TRBJ2-5; 11 nucleotides line up with TRBD1. The CDR3 is 16 residues long. With V trimmed by 0 bases and J by 11 bases, 11 bases remained unmatched. Germline V lookup: CDR1 SGHTA, CDR2 FQGNSA. The CDR3: CASSLATDRGQNEQYF. The CDR3, as DNA: TGTGCCAGCAGCTTAGCGACGGACAGGGGGCAAAATGAGCAGTACTTC.

This clonotype was counted many times. The genes are TRBV28 and TRBJ2-1, with D unresolved. Trimming took off 7 bases at V and 7 bases at J, with 14 bases between the two ends. The length of the CDR3 is 13 residues. Germline V gives CDR1 MDHEN, CDR2 SYDVKM. This CDR3 is CASNPRLLNEQFF. The CDR3 DNA reads TGTGCCAGCAACCCCCGACTTCTGAATGAGCAGTTCTTC.

The sample holds many counts of this clonotype. This chain connects TRBV20-1 to TRBJ1-5; D is possibly TRBD1 (5 bases). The V end lost 5 bases, the J end lost 0 bases, and 11 bases lay between the germline ends. CDR3 length: 14 amino acids. Germline V CDR1 and CDR2: DFQATT, SNEGSKA (reference sequence). The CDR3 loop is CSAVDTHSNQPQHF. The CDR3 DNA sequence: TGCAGTGCTGTGGACACCCATAGCAATCAGCCCCAGCATTTT.

The genes are TRBV6-2 or TRBV6-3 and TRBJ2-5; maybe TRBD2 (5 bases). This CDR3 is built from 13 residues. Germline CDR1 reads MNHEY; CDR2 reads SVGEGT. The V and J ends lost 11 bases and 11 bases respectively, with 24 bases between them. The CDR3 region has the DNA TGTGCCTCCGCCAGAGGGCAGTTAAATGAGCAGTACTTC. Amino acid sequence: CASARGQLNEQYF.

This clonotype has more than one count but fewer than ten. A much more abundant neighbour one base away suggests this may be a read error. This chain uses TRBV4-3 with TRBJ1-6, with D uncertain. The CDR3 is made up of 16 amino acids. Germline V gene data show CDR1 as LGHNA and CDR2 as YSLEER. Deletions cut 0 bases from V and 7 bases from J, with 13 bases between. For the CDR3, the DNA is TGCGCCAGCAGCCAAGATTCCCAGAGTAGAAATTCACCCCTCCACTTT. This codes for CASSQDSQSRNSPLHF.